These 8 T cell receptor beta chains originate from one sample sequenced in a study of T cell responses to AZD1222 COVID-19 vaccine. The method was immunoSEQ multiplex PCR; TCRdb's version includes in-frame clones alone and lacks a portion of them. In the table there are 130,000 or so clones, roughly nine tenths of which are singletons. The sample consisted of peripheral blood, taken 28 days after the second AZD1222 dose. The receptors come from an adult who received the AZD1222 COVID-19 vaccine.

This chain uses TRBV4-1 with TRBJ1-3; no reliable D call. This CDR3 is 15 amino acids long. V lost 4 bases, J lost 0 bases, and 10 bases lay in between. In germline, CDR1 is MGHRA, CDR2 YSYEKL. The CDR3 sequence is CASSPMGISGNTIYF. CDR3 bases: TGCGCCAGCAGCCCGATGGGGATCTCTGGAAACACCATATATTTT.

On this clone: The same CDR3 arises from other DNA sequences in this sample as well. The chain has TRBV30 and TRBJ1-6, with D uncertain. V was trimmed by 1 base and J by 9 bases, leaving 4 bases between them. The CDR3 consists of 11 residues. Germline loops: CDR1 GTSNPN, CDR2 SVGIG (reference sequence). For the CDR3, the DNA is TGTGCCTGGAGTGAAGGTTCACCCCTCCACTTT. Translated: CAWSEGSPLHF.

The V and J genes are TRBV5-1 and TRBJ1-1; a possible D gene is TRBD1 (6 bases). CDR3 length: 16 amino acids. Trimming removed 1 base at V and 0 bases at J, with 13 bases between. CDR1 SGHRS and CDR2 YFSETQ come from the germline V gene. The CDR3 DNA sequence: TGCGCCAGCAGCTTGTCGGTAGGGGGACTGAACACTGAAGCTTTCTTT. This codes for CASSLSVGGLNTEAFF.

The V gene is TRBV7-8, the J gene TRBJ1-5, with 9 bases that match TRBD1. The CDR3 covers 14 residues. The germline CDR1 and CDR2 sequences are SGHVS and FQNEAQ. Losses at the gene ends were 4 bases for V and 11 bases for J; bases not matched to a gene: 9. This CDR3 is CASSSTNRGQAQHF. The DNA of the CDR3 is TGTGCCAGCAGCTCAACGAACAGGGGGCAAGCCCAGCATTTT. The variable domain in full, with the rest retrieved from reference TRBV7-8 and TRBJ1-5, is GAGVSQSPRYKVAKRGQDVALRCDPISGHVSLFWYQQALGQGPEFLTYFQNEAQLDKSGLPSDRFFAERPEGSVSTLKIQRTQQEDSAVYLCASSSTNRGQAQHFGDGTRLSIL.

This sequence joins TRBV13 and TRBJ2-7; D perhaps matches TRBD2 (5 bases). The germline V gene encodes CDR1 PRHDT and CDR2 FYEKMQ (reference sequence). V was cut by 5 bases and J by 6 bases, with 8 bases left in between. The CDR3 runs to 11 residues. The CDR3 DNA follows: TGTGCCAGCAGCCGGACTTCCGAGCAGTACTTC. Translating it yields CASSRTSEQYF. The full variable domain, completed using reference TRBV13 and TRBJ2-7, is AAGVIQSPRHLIKEKRETATLKCYPIPRHDTVYWYQQGPGQDPQFLISFYEKMQSDKGSIPDRFSAQQFSDYHSELNMSSLELGDSALYFCASSRTSEQYFGPGTRLTVT.

The gene calls are TRBV5-1 and TRBJ2-1, with no clear D. Germline CDR1 reads SGHRS; CDR2 reads YFSETQ. CDR3 size: 12 residues. The germline V and J ends were trimmed by 1 base and 4 bases, with 3 bases remaining between them. CDR3 DNA sequence: TGCGCCAGCAGCTTGAATTACAATGAGCAGTTCTTC. It translates to CASSLNYNEQFF.

The DNA of the CDR3 is TGTGCCAGCAGCGTAGCAGAAGGAACCGGGTATGGCTACACCTTC. Its protein product is CASSVAEGTGYGYTF. The rearrangement uses TRBV9 and TRBJ1-2; D is unclear. This CDR3 has 15 amino acids. Trimming took 0 bases from V and 5 from J, leaving 14 bases between them. CDR1 and CDR2 (germline): SGDLS, YYNGEE.

V and J are TRBV6-6 and TRBJ1-2; TRBD1 agrees at 8 bases. The CDR3 is 14 residues long. Germline V CDR1 and CDR2: MNHNY, SVGAGI (reference sequence). Unmatched junction bases numbered 3, after V lost 0 bases and J lost 6 bases. This CDR3 is CASSYSRQGNGYTF. Here the CDR3 DNA reads TGTGCCAGCAGTTACTCGAGACAGGGGAATGGCTACACCTTC.